This entry concerns a single TCR beta chain. Its target is unknown. This CDR3 is built from 14 residues. From germline, CDR1 is SEHNR and CDR2 FQNEAQ (reference sequence). Trimming at V came to 4 bases and at J to 6 bases, leaving 7 bases not matched to a gene. The data belong to a study of post-analysis software for immune sequencing data. Broader study findings: By F measure, samples from a shared preparation batch strongly co-clustered. Higher frequency in patients than in controls was seen for five TRBV segments, with TRBV5-6, TRBV5-1 and TRBV20-1 among them.

TCR beta cDNA libraries had unique molecular identifiers. TCRdb itself ran the PCR reads through MiXCR, one entry per CDR3 protein. Among 650,000 to 850,000 distinct CDR3 sequences, about 43% were seen once, and the ten largest hold approximately 5%. This sequence was found in a girl aged 5-17 years with multiple sclerosis. Specimen: blood. This sequence joins TRBV7-9 and TRBJ1-2, with TRBD1 matching 8 bases. Here the CDR3 DNA reads TGTGCCAGCAGCTCCTTAGACAGGGGACATGGCTACACCTTC. This translates into CASSSLDRGHGYTF.